Sequencing of this TCR beta chain was carried out in a study of breast tumors, draining lymph nodes, adjacent tissues listed by TCRdb under 2016. Describing the broader study: TCR beta repertoires were compared across tumor, adjacent nontumor tissue and axillary lymph nodes obtained from breast cancer patients. The study aimed to assess the relationships and possible T-cell exchange between tumor, surrounding tissue and draining lymph node repertoires in human breast cancer. The study at large found these results: A scenario in which most tumor T cells derive from the lymph node and then expand within tumor tissue was judged to be consistent with the data. Tumor and nontumor tissue repertoires were significantly more similar in luminal-like than in basal-like breast cancer. Tumors showed preferential V and J gene usage, and their T-cell repertoire diversity fell below that of lymph nodes yet above that of nontumor tissue. The conclusion that tumor T cells originate in lymph nodes was framed as consistent with a hypothesis rather than directly demonstrated.

Spanning cysteine to phenylalanine, the CDR3 consists of 15 amino acids. The read is trimmed to its CDR3 DNA, 45 bases read in frame from base 1. CDR1 and CDR2 (SGHTA, FQGTGA) derive from the germline V gene. In this sample, this clonotype turned up many times. The clone's antigen remains unknown. One end of the junction fails to match germline, which may point to a read error. Lymph node samples came from the axillary draining lymph nodes of breast cancer patients. The listed sequencing device is Illumina HiSeq 2000. Multiplex PCR amplification was used to generate the TCR beta chain libraries. High-throughput sequencing was used to analyze the amplified TCR beta chain products. In-frame beta chains were kept once TCRdb had trimmed the public reads at Q25 with fastp and called clones with MiXCR. All rows with the same CDR3 protein become a single entry with the most common DNA and genes. For this sample the table gives some 200,000 distinct CDR3 sequences, of which approximately 33% were detected only once. Approximately 4.5% of the sample rests with the top ten.

Specimen: axillary lymph node tissue. This receptor chain uses TRBV7-3 and TRBJ2-5, with 7 bases aligning to TRBD1. The origin of this receptor is a female donor with breast cancer. Some clones in this sample may be carry-over from other donors' samples. Here is the DNA: TGTGCCAGCAGCTTAGGGGGACAGCTAAGAGAGGCCCAGTACTTC. This translates into CASSLGGQLREAQYF.